The sequence of this T cell receptor (beta chain) was determined in a study of T cells in tumors after PD-1 blockade. Turning to the study itself: On average, peripheral blood gave around 110,000 TCR templates and 35,000 to 40,000 unique clonotypes.

The CDR3 length is 16 residues. Generated by immunoSEQ multiplex PCR, the TCRdb table keeps only in-frame clones and is missing some. This sample has 40,000 to 55,000 clones, with approximately 75% found just once. The sequence came from a human donor with basal cell carcinoma. Source: PBMCs, taken before anti-PD-1 treatment. The chain recombines TRBV21-1 with TRBJ2-3; the D segment call TRBD2 is taken from the table without a DNA check. TRBV21-1 is given as a pseudogene. CDR3 region: CASSIARSGDTDTQYF. The DNA of the CDR3 is TGTGCCAGCAGCATTGCGCGTTCGGGAGACACAGATACGCAGTATTTT.